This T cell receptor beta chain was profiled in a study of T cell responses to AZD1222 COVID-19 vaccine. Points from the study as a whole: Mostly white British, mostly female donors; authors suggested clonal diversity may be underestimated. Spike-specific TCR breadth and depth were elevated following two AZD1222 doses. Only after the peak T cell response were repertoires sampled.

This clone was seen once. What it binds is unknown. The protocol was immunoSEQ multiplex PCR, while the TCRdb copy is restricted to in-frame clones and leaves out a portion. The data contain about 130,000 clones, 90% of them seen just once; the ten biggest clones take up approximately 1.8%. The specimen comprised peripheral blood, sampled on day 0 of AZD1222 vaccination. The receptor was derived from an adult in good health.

Written as DNA, the CDR3 is TGTGCCAGCAGTTCGTCGACAGGGGGTTATAGCAATCAGCCCCAGCATTTT. Protein sequence: CASSSSTGGYSNQPQHF. V usage is TRBV28 and J usage is TRBJ1-5; 9 positions agree with TRBD1. Per the germline V gene, CDR1 is MDHEN and CDR2 is SYDVKM. The CDR3 has 17 residues. V dropped 4 bases and J dropped 0; count of bases not matched to a gene: 7.